The following is a T cell receptor beta chain sequence with its context. Libraries were prepared by immunoSEQ multiplex PCR; TCRdb keeps only in-frame clonotypes and omits some of them. This table has around 54,000 clones, 95% to 97% appearing once. This entry is derived from a study of technical replicates of blood from several donors. CDR1 is LNHDA, CDR2 SQIVND, per germline (reference sequence). With 4 bases removed from V and 5 bases from J, the gap between germline ends came to 20 bases. The CDR3 covers 16 residues. The V gene is TRBV19, the J gene TRBJ1-2; D is possibly TRBD1 (5 bases). The clonotype comes from a human donor in good health. Sequencing was carried out using T cells isolated from PBMCs. The CDR3 DNA reads as TGTGCCAGTAGTAAGCGATCGGCCGCCGGGGGATATGGCTACACCTTC. Protein product: CASSKRSAAGGYGYTF.